These 10 T cell receptor beta chains share one sample of origin, sequenced in a study of blood T cell repertoires in COVID-19. The method was immunoSEQ multiplex PCR; TCRdb's version includes in-frame clones alone and lacks a portion of them. The sample gives 50,000 or so clones, roughly four fifths of which show up once; around 7.4% is in the top ten. Material: peripheral blood. The receptor source for this set is a man aged 55 to 70 with active COVID-19.

The V call is TRBV28, the J call TRBJ1-1; maybe TRBD1 (5 bases). Germline-derived CDR1 and CDR2 are MDHEN and SYDVKM. CDR3 size: 14 residues. The V end was cut by 2 bases, the J end by 5 bases, with 12 bases between. In nucleotides, the CDR3 is TGTGCCAGCAGTTTAGGGGGGGATGGGACTGAAGCTTTCTTT. Translation: CASSLGGDGTEAFF.

The chain joins TRBV18 to TRBJ2-2; 8 bases line up with TRBD1. Germline CDR1 is KGHSH and CDR2 is LQKENI. V lost 6 bases to trimming and J lost 0 bases; unmatched junction nucleotides: 3. This CDR3 contains 15 residues. This CDR3 is CASSQGQANTGELFF. As DNA, the CDR3 is TGTGCCAGCTCTCAGGGACAGGCGAACACCGGGGAGCTGTTTTTT.

The rearrangement uses TRBV29-1 and TRBJ1-2, with D possibly TRBD1 on 6 matching bases. CDR1 and CDR2 from the germline V gene are SQVTM and ANQGSEA. V lost 3 bases and J 2 bases, leaving 10 bases between the germline ends. The CDR3 is 13 residues long. CDR3 loop: CSVDDRWNYGYTF. CDR3 in DNA: TGCAGCGTTGATGACAGGTGGAACTATGGCTACACCTTC. Full variable domain (outside the CDR3, taken from reference TRBV29-1 and TRBJ1-2): SAVISQKPSRDICQRGTSLTIQCQVDSQVTMMFWYRQQPGQSLTLIATANQGSEATYESGFVIDKFPISRPNLTFSTLTVSNMSPEDSSIYLCSVDDRWNYGYTFGSGTRLTVV.

This clone was found a few times. The rearrangement joins TRBV4-2 to TRBJ1-2; D not certain. Germline V gene data show CDR1 as LGHNA and CDR2 as YNFKEQ. V was trimmed by 0 bases and J by 2 bases, leaving 7 bases between them. This CDR3 has 14 amino acids. The CDR3, as DNA: TGTGCCAGCAGCCAAGAGAGGGAGAACTATGGCTACACCTTC. It codes for CASSQERENYGYTF.

The gene calls are TRBV6-5 and TRBJ2-7, with 9 bases fitting TRBD1. V lost 6 bases and J lost 5; bases outside the gene matches: 5. Germline V gives CDR1 MNHEY, CDR2 SVGAGI. The CDR3 totals 13 residues. As DNA, the CDR3 is TGTGCCAGCAGAGGGACAGGGAAAAACGAGCAGTACTTC. It codes for CASRGTGKNEQYF.

The chain links TRBV9 to TRBJ1-1; D is perhaps TRBD1 (6 bases). CDR3 size: 15 residues. Germline V gives CDR1 SGDLS, CDR2 YYNGEE. The germline V and J ends were trimmed by 3 bases and 1 base, with 13 bases remaining between them. The CDR3 nucleotides are TGTGCCAGCAGCGCCATGGGAGGGGGGAACACTGAAGCTTTCTTT. Translation gives CASSAMGGGNTEAFF.

The chain carries TRBV7-8 and TRBJ2-1; 14 positions agree with TRBD2. J gave up 0 bases and V 5 bases, and 15 bases lay outside the gene matches. Germline V gene data show CDR1 as SGHVS and CDR2 as FQNEAQ. CDR3 size: 21 residues. The CDR3 loop is CASSVRTGTSGSTRSYNEQFF. The CDR3 bases are TGTGCCAGCAGCGTCCGTACCGGGACTAGCGGGAGTACACGCTCCTACAATGAGCAGTTCTTC.

V gene TRBV28 combines with J gene TRBJ2-7; a possible D gene is TRBD2 (7 bases). The CDR3 is made up of 19 amino acids. Germline V gene lookup returns CDR1 MDHEN and CDR2 SYDVKM. Trimming removed 4 bases at V and 1 base at J, with 26 bases between. The CDR3 coding sequence is TGTGCCAGCAGTTCCGCCCCGGGGCGCGGGGGCCGCGCTTCCTACGAGCAGTACTTC. This gives the protein CASSSAPGRGGRASYEQYF. The complete variable domain, with remaining parts taken from reference TRBV28 and TRBJ2-7, reads DVKVTQSSRYLVKRTGEKVFLECVQDMDHENMFWYRQDPGLGLRLIYFSYDVKMKEKGDIPEGYSVSREKKERFSLILESASTNQTSMYLCASSSAPGRGGRASYEQYFGPGTRLTVT.

The rearrangement joins TRBV4-3 to TRBJ2-3, with 12 bases matching TRBD2. Germline-derived CDR1 and CDR2 are LGHNA and YSLEER. Unmatched junction bases numbered 14, after V lost 5 bases and J lost 2 bases. This CDR3 is built from 19 residues. The CDR3 spells CASSRRLAGGTVDTDTQYF. DNA for the CDR3: TGCGCCAGCAGCAGACGGCTAGCGGGGGGGACAGTAGACACAGATACGCAGTATTTT.

This clone was picked up one time. The gene calls are TRBV29-1 and TRBJ2-5; perhaps TRBD2 as D (6 bases). V lost 6 bases and J 4 bases, leaving 12 bases between the germline ends. The CDR3 sequence is 12 residues long. Germline V CDR1 and CDR2: SQVTM, ANQGSEA. CDR3 loop: CSVGGPPETQYF. The DNA for the CDR3 is TGCAGCGTAGGAGGGCCGCCAGAGACCCAGTACTTC. The complete variable domain, with remaining parts taken from reference TRBV29-1 and TRBJ2-5, reads SAVISQKPSRDICQRGTSLTIQCQVDSQVTMMFWYRQQPGQSLTLIATANQGSEATYESGFVIDKFPISRPNLTFSTLTVSNMSPEDSSIYLCSVGGPPETQYFGPGTRLLVL.